The 12 T cell receptor beta chains in this list originate from one sample, sequenced in a study of regulatory T cells in long-lasting Graves disease. Time point defined: newly diagnosed GD, antithyroid drugs for less than 3 months. The TCR library was prepared using RNA isolated from PBMCs. Building of the TCR beta libraries involved iRepertoire HTBI primers and Arm-PCR of CDR3 regions. TCRdb itself ran the multiplex PCR reads through MiXCR, one entry per CDR3 protein. The sample shows more than 300,000 distinct CDR3 sequences, about 17% of them seen only once. This sample was also put to use in a study of T cells in Graves' hyperthyroidism and ophthalmopathy.

Sequences were derived from peripheral blood mononuclear cells (PBMCs), sampled at new diagnosis, from a patient treated with antithyroid drugs. The receptors were sampled from a young woman with Graves disease.

In this sample, this clonotype turned up many times. The rearrangement uses TRBV6-2 or TRBV6-3 and TRBJ2-7; D unresolved. CDR1 MNHEY and CDR2 SVGEGT come from the germline V gene. CDR3 length: 17 amino acids. The V and J ends lost 2 bases and 0 bases respectively, with 17 bases between them. The CDR3 DNA sequence: TGTGCCAGCAGTTACCACCCCCCAGGTGCCGGCTCCTACGAGCAGTACTTC. This sequence encodes CASSYHPPGAGSYEQYF.

This clonotype was counted ten times or more. The chain employs TRBV2 and TRBJ2-5; a weak D match, TRBD1 (5 bases). Between the trimmed V and J ends, which lost 1 base and 5 bases, there was a span of 14 bases. The CDR3 is 15 residues long. Germline-derived CDR1 and CDR2 are SNHLY and FYNNEI. CDR3 amino acids: CASSEEGQGGETQYF. In nucleotides, the CDR3 is TGTGCCAGCAGTGAAGAAGGTCAGGGTGGGGAGACCCAGTACTTC.

As to this clonotype: A read error may produce the germline difference seen at one junction end. The genes are TRBV7-9 and TRBJ2-2; D may match TRBD1 or TRBD2 (5 bases each). The CDR3 has 16 amino acids. The germline V gene encodes CDR1 SEHNR and CDR2 FQNEAQ (reference sequence). CDR3: CASTPWRGKDTGELIF. The CDR3 DNA reads as TGTGCCAGCACCCCCTGGCGAGGGAAGGACACCGGGGAGCTGATTTTT.

This clonotype was picked up a small number of times. The chain recombines TRBV12-3 or TRBV12-4 with TRBJ1-5, with TRBD1 matching over 12 bases. This CDR3 is 18 amino acids long. J was trimmed by 0 bases and V by 3 bases; bases with no gene match: 6. The CDR3 DNA reads as TGTGCCAGCAGTTTTATGGGGACAGGGGGCTATAGCAATCAGCCCCAGCATTTT. It yields the protein CASSFMGTGGYSNQPQHF.

This clonotype was recorded many times. This chain uses TRBV12-3 or TRBV12-4 with TRBJ2-7, with a tentative D call TRBD2 (5 bases). V lost 4 bases, J lost 3 bases, and 19 bases lay in between. The CDR3 is 16 amino acids. As DNA, the CDR3 is TGTGCCAGCAGTTCCCGGGGTTTTTCCGGCGGCTACGAGCAGTACTTC. This gives the protein CASSSRGFSGGYEQYF.

This clonotype was observed many times. V usage is TRBV28 and J usage is TRBJ1-1, with D hard to call. CDR1 and CDR2 (germline): MDHEN, SYDVKM. This CDR3 contains 13 residues. The V gene lost 3 bases and the J gene lost 2 bases, with 7 bases spanning the gap. Here the CDR3 DNA reads TGTGCCAGCAGTTTCCCAGGTAACACTGAAGCTTTCTTT. Its protein product is CASSFPGNTEAFF.

This clonotype was counted between two and nine times. The V gene is TRBV30, the J gene TRBJ2-7; the D is unclear. Germline CDR1 GTSNPN, CDR2 SVGIG (reference sequence). With 0 bases removed from V and 5 bases from J, the gap between germline ends came to 8 bases. The CDR3 runs to 12 residues. In DNA, the CDR3 is TGTGCCTGGAGTGTGACTGGGAACGAGCAGTACTTC. Encoded protein: CAWSVTGNEQYF. The variable domain in full, with the rest retrieved from reference TRBV30 and TRBJ2-7, is SQTIHQWPATLVQPVGSPLSLECTVEGTSNPNLYWYRQAAGRGLQLLFYSVGIGQISSEVPQNLSASRPQDRQFILSSKKLLLSDSGFYLCAWSVTGNEQYFGPGTRLTVT.

This clonotype was detected only a few times. This rearrangement joins TRBV6-1 to TRBJ1-5, with TRBD1 matching 7 bases. Per germline, CDR1 MNHNS and CDR2 SASEGT. The trim removed 6 bases at V and 5 bases at J, leaving 10 bases unmatched. The CDR3 has 15 residues. The CDR3 DNA reads TGTGCCAGCAGGCCCACCACGGGACAGCATCAGCCCCAGCATTTT. Translated: CASRPTTGQHQPQHF.

In this sample, this clonotype turned up many times. This sequence joins TRBV28 and TRBJ1-2; D unresolved. The germline V gene encodes CDR1 MDHEN and CDR2 SYDVKM. Between the trimmed V and J ends, which lost 6 bases and 4 bases, there was a span of 12 bases. The CDR3 has 13 amino acids. The CDR3 sequence: CASSEATVYGYTF. The CDR3 DNA reads TGTGCCAGCAGCGAAGCTACCGTCTATGGCTACACCTTC.

This clonotype was found many times. The V and J genes are TRBV11-2 and TRBJ2-7; no clear D gene. There are 13 residues in the CDR3. Trimming stripped 4 bases from V and 2 bases from J, with 9 bases between. Germline lookup yields CDR1 SGHAT and CDR2 FQNNGV. The CDR3 nucleotides read TGTGCCAGCAGCTCCTATCAAGCCTACGAGCAGTACTTC. Amino acid sequence: CASSSYQAYEQYF.

The chain carries TRBV20-1 and TRBJ1-5; 11 bases align to TRBD1. V lost 1 base to trimming and J lost 0 bases; unmatched junction nucleotides: 5. The CDR3 contains 17 residues. The germline gives CDR1 DFQATT, CDR2 SNEGSKA (reference sequence). The CDR3 loop is CSARGGQGEYSNQPQHF. For the CDR3, the DNA is TGCAGTGCTAGAGGGGGACAGGGGGAATATAGCAATCAGCCCCAGCATTTT.

This clonotype was seen more than once but under ten times. The chain has TRBV5-5 and TRBJ2-7; no clear D. Germline V CDR1 and CDR2: SGHKS, YYEKEE (reference sequence). The CDR3 runs to 13 residues. Trimming stripped 3 bases from V and 3 bases from J, with 10 bases between. As DNA, the CDR3 is TGTGCCAGCAGCTCACTCGATCTCTACGAGCAGTACTTC. The encoded protein is CASSSLDLYEQYF.